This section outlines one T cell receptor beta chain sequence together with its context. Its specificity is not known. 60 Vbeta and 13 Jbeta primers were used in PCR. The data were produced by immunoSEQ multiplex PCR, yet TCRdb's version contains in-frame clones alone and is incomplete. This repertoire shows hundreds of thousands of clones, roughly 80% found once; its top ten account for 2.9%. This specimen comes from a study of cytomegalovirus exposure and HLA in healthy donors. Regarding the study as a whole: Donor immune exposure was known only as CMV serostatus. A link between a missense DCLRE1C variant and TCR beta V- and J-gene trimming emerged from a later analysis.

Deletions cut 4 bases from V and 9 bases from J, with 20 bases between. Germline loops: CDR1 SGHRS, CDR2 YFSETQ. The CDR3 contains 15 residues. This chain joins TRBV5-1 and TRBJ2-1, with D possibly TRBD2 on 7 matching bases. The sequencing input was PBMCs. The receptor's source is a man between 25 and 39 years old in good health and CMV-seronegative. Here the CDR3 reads CASSLGLVGASEQFF. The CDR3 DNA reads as TGCGCCAGCAGCCTCGGACTAGTGGGGGCCAGTGAGCAGTTCTTC.